Shown below are 20 T cell receptor beta chains from a single sample sequenced in a study of CD8+ T cells in alopecia areata. Sorting of pooled cutaneous lymph node cells was based on CD4, CD8alpha, NKG2D, NKG2ACE and other markers. Extraction of RNA preceded its reverse transcription into cDNA, which served as the sequencing template. Here immunoSEQ multiplex PCR was the method, and the copy in TCRdb shows in-frame clones only, minus some. There are 15,000 to 20,000 clones in the sample, none observed a single time. The material sequenced was CD8+ T cells sorted from a lymph node. The receptors derive from a C3H/HeJ mouse with alopecia areata. The strain's MHC type: H2-k.

As concerns this clone: All gene names here are mouse names. The CDR3 end lies 4 residues beyond the end of the read and is filled in from the germline J gene. The J gene is TRBJ2-4, the V gene TRBV13-3, with 7 bases matching TRBD2. The germline V gene has CDR1 NNHDY and CDR2 SYVADS. This CDR3 contains 14 residues. V lost 4 bases, J lost 0 bases, and 2 bases stayed unmatched. The DNA read from the CDR3 is TGTGCCAGCAGTCTGGGGGATAGTCAAAAC. Translating gives CASSLGDSQN. The full CDR3 reads CASSLGDSQNTLYF.

This clone was picked up a small number of times. The protein listed by TCRdb differs at residue 12 from the translated DNA, so the DNA translation is shown. Mouse names are used for the genes. The sequence runs out 3 residues before the end of the CDR3; the remainder is reconstructed from the germline J gene. The chain links TRBV19 to TRBJ1-6, with D perhaps matching TRBD1 (6 bases). TRBJ1-6 is treated as an ORF (open reading frame) with a function not yet certain. The V gene's germline CDR1 is FNHDT and CDR2 SITEND (reference sequence). With 1 base removed from V and 5 bases from J, the gap between germline ends came to 10 bases. The CDR3 runs to 15 residues. Incomplete CDR3 DNA: TGTGCCAGCAGTATAAACACAGGGAATAATTCGCCC. Encoded protein: CASSINTGNNSP. The entire CDR3 protein reads CASSINTGNNSPLYF.

In its sample, this clone is medium-sized. Germline and genes here are mouse. Sequencing ends 4 residues short of the CDR3 end; the germline J gene provides the rest. This chain joins TRBV19 and TRBJ2-5, with D possibly being TRBD1 (6 bases). Trimming removed 5 bases from V and 3 bases from J, with 10 bases in between. The V gene's germline CDR1 is FNHDT and CDR2 SITEND (reference sequence). The CDR3 is 13 residues long. Partial CDR3 DNA: TGTGCCAGCAGGGGGACAAAACAAGAC. Amino acid sequence: CASRGTKQD. The entire CDR3 is CASRGTKQDTQYF.

In the case of this clone: Gene names refer to mouse genes. The read terminates 4 residues ahead of where the CDR3 ends, so the germline J gene completes it. The J gene is TRBJ1-1, the V gene TRBV16; D gene unclear. Trimming removed 3 bases at V and 4 bases at J, with 9 bases between. The CDR3 is 13 amino acids. Germline CDR1 reads SGHSA; CDR2 reads FRNQAP. The sequenced part of the CDR3 DNA is TGTGCAAGCAGCTTCGGTCAGATCACA. Translated: CASSFGQIT. The full CDR3 sequence reads CASSFGQITEVFF.

This clone has at least ten counts. The germline and genes are mouse ones. With the read ending 4 residues before the CDR3 end, the germline J gene is used to fill in that end. The J gene is TRBJ2-7, the V gene TRBV12-2; possibly TRBD1 for D (5 bases). The germline gives CDR1 SGHLS, CDR2 HYDKME. The CDR3 loop spans 11 amino acids. Here the CDR3 reads CASSQGYEQYF. Partial CDR3 DNA: TGTGCCAGCTCTCAGGGGTAT.

Many counts were recorded for this clone. Genes and germline come from the mouse. The CDR3 end lies 4 residues beyond the end of the read and is filled in from the germline J gene. At the DNA level, this CDR3 is encoded by other sequences in the same sample as well. The chain couples TRBV19 to TRBJ2-1; 12 bases are a match to TRBD2. J gave up 4 bases and V 2 bases, and 1 base lay outside the gene matches. The V gene's germline CDR1 is FNHDT and CDR2 SITEND (reference sequence). The CDR3 covers 15 residues. The CDR3 here is CASSIGTGGYAEQFF. The CDR3 DNA, read in part, is TGTGCCAGCAGTATCGGGACTGGGGGGTATGCT.

The sample holds a few counts of this clone. Genes and germline come from the mouse. The CDR3 bases that were read are TGTGCCAGCAGTATCGACTGGGGGTATCAAAAC. Translation: CASSIDWGYQN. The whole CDR3 reads CASSIDWGYQNTLYF. The chain uses TRBV19 and TRBJ2-4; 9 nucleotides align to TRBD2. The read comes to an end 4 residues before the CDR3 does, leaving the germline J gene to fill in the end. The CDR3 runs 15 residues. V shed 2 bases and J 2 bases; nucleotides not matched to a gene: 3. Germline V gene data show CDR1 as FNHDT and CDR2 as SITEND (reference sequence).

This clone was seen more than once but under ten times. All gene names here are mouse names. The read stops 4 residues short of the end of the CDR3; the missing end is completed from the germline J gene. The rearrangement links TRBV13-1 to TRBJ2-7; 8 bases are a match to TRBD2. Unmatched junction bases numbered 1, after V lost 1 base and J lost 1 base. Germline CDR1 NSHNY, CDR2 SYGAGN. This CDR3 spans 14 amino acids. CDR3 bases read: TGTGCCAGCAGTGATAGACTGGGGTCCTAT. Amino acid sequence: CASSDRLGSY. The whole CDR3 reads CASSDRLGSYEQYF.

Judged by abundance, this clone is medium-sized (0.01 to 0.1%). Gene names follow the mouse nomenclature. The CDR3 end lies 4 residues beyond the end of the read and is filled in from the germline J gene. V and J are TRBV3 and TRBJ2-1, with 12 bases matching TRBD1. CDR1 SNHLY and CDR2 FYNGKV come from the germline V gene (reference sequence). CDR3 length: 14 residues. The CDR3 loop reads CASSSRDRGPEQFF. Incomplete CDR3 DNA: TGTGCCAGCAGCAGCCGGGACAGGGGGCCT. Complete variable domain (other parts from reference TRBV3 and TRBJ2-1): GPKVLQIPSHQIIDMGQMVTLNCDPVSNHLYFYWYKQILGQQMEFLVNFYNGKVMEKSKLFKDQFSVERPDGSYFTLKIQPTALEDSAVYFCASSSRDRGPEQFFGPGTRLTVL.

This clone was recorded a few times. Gene names follow the mouse nomenclature. Read data end 4 residues before the CDR3 end; the end is taken from the germline J gene. This rearrangement joins TRBV13-3 to TRBJ2-3, with 10 bases that match TRBD2. V was pared by 2 bases and J by 0 bases, with 9 bases of the junction left unmatched. Germline V gene lookup returns CDR1 NNHDY and CDR2 SYVADS. The CDR3 has 18 residues. The CDR3 bases that were read are TGTGCCAGCAGTGAGGGCTGGGGGGGCGCGAGTAGTGCAGAA. Translating gives CASSEGWGGASSAE. The full CDR3 sequence reads CASSEGWGGASSAETLYF.

This clone was picked up a small number of times. The gene names given are mouse names. The sequenced fragment ends 4 residues before the CDR3 boundary, so the rest is inferred from the germline J gene. The chain carries TRBV19 and TRBJ1-1; 8 bases fit TRBD1. This CDR3 has 13 amino acids. Per the germline V gene, CDR1 is FNHDT and CDR2 is SITEND (reference sequence). After removal of 1 base from V and 4 bases from J, the junction contained 0 bases not matched to a gene. CDR3 in amino acids: CASSIQGATEVFF. Partial CDR3 DNA: TGTGCCAGCAGTATACAGGGGGCCACA.

In its sample, this clone was seen a few times. Gene names are mouse gene names. The CDR3 end lies 4 residues beyond the end of the read and is filled in from the germline J gene. The chain employs TRBV19 and TRBJ2-5; 11 bases are a match to TRBD2. Germline V lookup: CDR1 FNHDT, CDR2 SITEND (reference sequence). This CDR3 spans 14 amino acids. The CDR3 loop is CASSTTGGEDTQYF. CDR3 DNA, as far as it was read: TGTGCCAGCAGCACGACTGGGGGGGAAGAC.

Of note for this clone: Gene names and germline refer to mouse. The observed sequence ends 4 residues before the CDR3 terminus, with the missing tail filled in from the germline J gene. The chain combines TRBV19 with TRBJ2-3, with 7 bases aligning to TRBD2. The germline CDR1 and CDR2 sequences are FNHDT and SITEND (reference sequence). The length of the CDR3 is 15 residues. V trimming: 2 bases; J trimming: 0 bases; junction bases outside the gene matches: 3. The CDR3 bases that were read are TGTGCCAGCAGTATTACTGGGGTTAGTGCAGAA. This gives the protein CASSITGVSAE. The whole CDR3 is CASSITGVSAETLYF.

A note on this clone: Gene labels here are mouse ones. Read data end 4 residues before the CDR3 end; the end is taken from the germline J gene. V usage is TRBV16 and J usage is TRBJ2-1, with 8 bases that match TRBD2. The CDR3 contains 15 residues. CDR1 is SGHSA and CDR2 is FRNQAP in the germline V gene. V was pared by 5 bases and J by 2 bases, with 5 bases of the junction left unmatched. The sequenced CDR3 bases are TGTGCAAGCAGCCCCCTGACTGGGGACTATGCT. It specifies CASSPLTGDYA. The CDR3 reads in full as CASSPLTGDYAEQFF.

A few counts support this clone. The gene symbols are mouse symbols. The CDR3 goes on 4 residues after the read ends, and that part is filled in from the germline J gene. V usage is TRBV13-2 and J usage is TRBJ2-1; weak D call: TRBD1 (5 bases). The germline V gene has CDR1 NNHNN and CDR2 SYGAGS (reference sequence). Trimming took 0 bases from V and 6 from J, leaving 10 bases between them. The CDR3 is 14 amino acids. The part of the CDR3 DNA that was read is TGTGCCAGCGGTGATGCAGGCAGGGTTGCT. It codes for CASGDAGRVA. The entire CDR3 protein reads CASGDAGRVAEQFF.

In this sample, this clone turned up many times. Gene names follow the mouse nomenclature. The read is 4 residues too short to cover the CDR3 end, so that end is filled in from the germline J gene. The chain has TRBV29 and TRBJ2-3, with 11 bases aligning to TRBD2. CDR1 MSHET and CDR2 SYDVDS come from the germline V gene. CDR3 size: 15 residues. The trim removed 6 bases at V and 2 bases at J, leaving 4 bases unmatched. Partial CDR3 DNA: TGTGCTAGCAGGACACTGGGGGGGCTTGCAGAA. Its translation: CASRTLGGLAE. The full-length CDR3 reads as CASRTLGGLAETLYF.

Details on this clone: Mouse gene names and germline throughout. The CDR3 bases that were read are TGTGCCAGCAGTATAACGGGGGGTGCAAAC. Translation gives CASSITGGAN. The CDR3 reads in full as CASSITGGANTLYF. The chain employs TRBV19 and TRBJ2-4; possibly TRBD2 for D (6 bases). The missing CDR3 end, 4 residues past where the read stops, is filled in from the germline J gene. Germline assignment: CDR1 FNHDT and CDR2 SITEND (reference sequence). The length of the CDR3 is 14 residues.

This clone was counted at least ten times. Genes and germline are mouse. With the read ending 4 residues before the CDR3 end, the germline J gene is used to fill in that end. The chain recombines TRBV1 with TRBJ1-4; 9 nucleotides line up with TRBD1. CDR3 length equals 17 residues. V gave up 0 bases and J gave up 0 bases; unmatched junction bases: 2. Looked up from germline, CDR1 is NSQYPW and CDR2 is LRSPGD (reference sequence). CDR3 DNA, as far as it was read: TGCACCTGCAGTGCAGAGACAGGGGGGTTTTCCAACGAA. Its protein product is CTCSAETGGFSNE. The entire CDR3 is CTCSAETGGFSNERLFF.

Many counts were recorded for this clone. Genes and germline are mouse. The CDR3 bases that were read are TGTGCCAGCACCCCGGGACTGGGACCTTAT. Translation gives CASTPGLGPY. The entire CDR3 sequence reads CASTPGLGPYEQYF. The chain carries TRBV13-3 and TRBJ2-7; 9 bases fit TRBD2. The read falls 4 residues short of the CDR3 end, and the missing part is taken from the germline J gene. The germline V gene has CDR1 NNHDY and CDR2 SYVADS. This CDR3 contains 14 residues.

This clone was observed a few times. Mouse gene names apply. Sequencing ends 4 residues short of the CDR3 end; the germline J gene provides the rest. This chain uses TRBV13-3 with TRBJ2-7, with 7 positions matching TRBD2. The CDR3 consists of 14 residues. Germline CDR1 is NNHDY and CDR2 is SYVADS. V was pared by 0 bases and J by 2 bases, with 2 bases of the junction left unmatched. The CDR3 sequence: CASSDVWGTYEQYF. The CDR3 bases that were read are TGTGCCAGCAGTGATGTCTGGGGGACCTAT.